The 8 T cell receptor beta chains presented below share a single source sample, sequenced in a study of CD8 T cells in Susac syndrome (dated by TCRdb to between 2018 and 2020). Library prep was done by the immunoSEQ multiplex PCR assay. RNA was extracted with the RNeasy kit and roughly 0.45 to 1 ug was reverse transcribed using random hexamers. TCRdb took the public reads, trimmed them with fastp at Q25, ran MiXCR for clone calling and kept in-frame beta chains. CDR3 protein duplicates are merged, each entry listing the most common genes and DNA. The sample table shows about 120,000 distinct CDR3 sequences, and around 92% are seen once. The leading ten clones occupy 0.093% of the sample. Sequences were obtained from CD4+ T cells from PBMCs. The receptors here all came from a human donor with multiple sclerosis.

This sequence joins TRBV30 and TRBJ1-5; D not resolved. Germline V gene sequence: CDR1 GTSNPN, CDR2 SVGIG (reference sequence). Trimming stripped 2 bases from V and 9 bases from J, with 8 bases between. This CDR3 is 11 amino acids long. This chain's CDR3 is CAWSLRGPQHF. For the CDR3, the DNA is TGTGCCTGGAGTTTACGGGGGCCCCAGCATTTT.

CDR3 coding DNA: TGCAGTGCTGTACCCCTCTCCTACAATGAGCAGTTCTTC. Translating gives CSAVPLSYNEQFF. The chain employs TRBV20-1 and TRBJ2-1; D unclear. V was cut by 5 bases and J by 0 bases, with 8 bases left in between. The CDR3 runs to 13 residues. Germline lookup yields CDR1 DFQATT and CDR2 SNEGSKA (reference sequence).

V is TRBV6-2 or TRBV6-3 and J is TRBJ1-2; D is unresolved. The CDR3 totals 13 residues. The V end lost 4 bases, the J end lost 3 bases, and 9 bases lay between the germline ends. Germline V gives CDR1 MNHEY, CDR2 SVGEGT. In DNA, the CDR3 is TGTGCCAGCAGTTCCAGGTTTCACTATGGCTACACCTTC. Translating it yields CASSSRFHYGYTF.

This clonotype has only a few counts. This chain links TRBV30 with TRBJ2-2; D might be TRBD1 (5 bases). Germline CDR1 and CDR2: GTSNPN and SVGIG (reference sequence). CDR3 length: 13 amino acids. Trimming removed 2 bases at V and 7 bases at J, with 11 bases between. This CDR3 is CAWSTDQGGELFF. CDR3 DNA: TGTGCCTGGAGTACAGACCAGGGCGGGGAGCTGTTTTTT. The variable domain in full, completed from reference TRBV30 and TRBJ2-2, reads SQTIHQWPATLVQPVGSPLSLECTVEGTSNPNLYWYRQAAGRGLQLLFYSVGIGQISSEVPQNLSASRPQDRQFILSSKKLLLSDSGFYLCAWSTDQGGELFFGEGSRLTVL.

The chain links TRBV28 to TRBJ1-6; possible D gene TRBD1, 5 bases. Germline V gene sequence: CDR1 MDHEN, CDR2 SYDVKM. The CDR3 runs to 15 residues. Trimming shortened V by 3 bases and J by 13 bases, and 19 bases separated the two germline ends. CDR3 residues: CASSLVGTLGGPLHF. The DNA of the CDR3 is TGTGCCAGCAGTTTGGTTGGGACCCTCGGGGGGCCCCTCCACTTT.

The rearrangement links TRBV7-2 to TRBJ2-3; D perhaps matches TRBD2 (7 bases). The V end was cut by 1 base, the J end by 5 bases, with 13 bases between. Germline CDR1 reads SGHTA; CDR2 reads FQGNSA. This CDR3 region has 15 residues. The CDR3 protein is CASSLVAGAGDTQYF. CDR3 DNA: TGTGCCAGCAGCTTAGTTGCGGGGGCTGGAGATACGCAGTATTTT.

This chain uses TRBV12-5 with TRBJ1-2; possibly TRBD1 for D (6 bases). The V gene's germline CDR1 is LGHNT and CDR2 FRNRAP. Trimming pared 4 bases from V and 4 bases from J, leaving 10 bases between. The CDR3 runs to 13 residues. The CDR3 DNA sequence: TGTGCTAGTGGTTACCTGGACAGCTATGGCTACACCTTC. Encoded protein: CASGYLDSYGYTF.

The chain joins TRBV20-1 to TRBJ1-2, with D hard to call. The CDR3 spans 13 residues. Germline CDR1 is DFQATT and CDR2 is SNEGSKA (reference sequence). V dropped 7 bases and J dropped 0 bases, with 12 bases sitting between them. The DNA for the CDR3 is TGCAGTGGGAGAGAGGCCTCTAACTATGGCTACACCTTC. Protein product: CSGREASNYGYTF.